Below, 19 T cell receptor beta chains from the same sample are listed, as sequenced in a study of blood T cell repertoires in COVID-19. Using immunoSEQ multiplex PCR, the repertoire was profiled, and TCRdb retains in-frame clones only, with some absent. The sample includes under 450,000 clones, around 88% of them seen just once. The sequenced material came from peripheral blood. These receptors were obtained from a woman aged 45-65 years with COVID-19, enrolled during active disease.

V is TRBV19 and J is TRBJ1-4, with D perhaps TRBD1 (5 bases). Germline CDR1 LNHDA, CDR2 SQIVND (reference sequence). The CDR3 runs 16 residues. V was clipped by 4 bases and J by 7 bases, with 19 bases between them. Here the CDR3 DNA reads TGTGCCAGTAGTAGAATGCCAGGGATGATTAGTGAAAAACTGTTTTTT. It is translated as CASSRMPGMISEKLFF.

DNA of the CDR3: TGCGCCAGCAGCCAAGATCTGCCACGTAATAGTTACGAGCAGTACTTC. It translates to CASSQDLPRNSYEQYF. The gene calls are TRBV4-1 and TRBJ2-7; D gene ambiguous. This CDR3 is 16 amino acids long. The germline V and J ends were trimmed by 0 bases and 4 bases, with 16 bases remaining between them. In germline, CDR1 is MGHRA, CDR2 YSYEKL.

CDR3 amino acids: CATSGTPTGYF. The CDR3 DNA reads TGTGCCACCAGTGGCACCCCCACGGGGTATTTT. V and J are TRBV24-1 and TRBJ2-3; D gene uncertain. CDR1 and CDR2 (germline): KGHDR, SFDVKD. The CDR3 has 11 amino acids. V was trimmed by 5 bases and J by 14 bases, leaving 13 bases between them.

The V call is TRBV30, the J call TRBJ2-6; D not resolved. Deletions cut 1 base from V and 4 bases from J, with 17 bases between. Germline V gives CDR1 GTSNPN, CDR2 SVGIG (reference sequence). This CDR3 comprises 17 residues. This chain's CDR3 is CAWSALTSSLGANVLTF. The CDR3 bases are TGTGCCTGGAGTGCCCTGACATCCTCGCTCGGGGCCAACGTCCTGACTTTC.

CDR3 in DNA: TGTGCCAGCAGTGAAGGGAGCGGGGGGACCTCATGGGAGACCCAGTACTTC. Translated, it gives CASSEGSGGTSWETQYF. This chain connects TRBV6-1 to TRBJ2-5, with 9 nucleotides matching TRBD2. CDR3 size: 17 residues. CDR1 and CDR2 (germline): MNHNS, SASEGT. V lost 1 base and J lost 5; bases outside the gene matches: 11.

The J gene is TRBJ2-7, the V gene TRBV2; TRBD1 agrees at 7 bases. This CDR3 contains 14 residues. The J segment lost 0 bases and the V segment lost 5 bases, leaving 4 bases of the junction unmatched. Germline V gene data show CDR1 as SNHLY and CDR2 as FYNNEI. CDR3 region: CASSTQGSSYEQYF. CDR3 sequence (DNA): TGTGCCAGCAGTACACAGGGGAGCTCCTACGAGCAGTACTTC.

This clone was found once. This sequence joins TRBV19 and TRBJ2-1, with 9 bases matching TRBD1. The CDR3 runs 16 residues. Germline V gene sequence: CDR1 LNHDA, CDR2 SQIVND (reference sequence). The J segment lost 5 bases and the V segment lost 2 bases, leaving 7 bases of the junction unmatched. In DNA form, the CDR3 reads TGTGCCAGTAGTATATTTCGGGGACAGGGCGACAATGAGCAGTTCTTC. Encoded protein: CASSIFRGQGDNEQFF. Filled out from reference TRBV19 and TRBJ2-1, the complete variable domain reads DGGITQSPKYLFRKEGQNVTLSCEQNLNHDAMYWYRQDPGQGLRLIYYSQIVNDFQKGDIAEGYSVSREKKESFPLTVTSAQKNPTAFYLCASSIFRGQGDNEQFFGPGTRLTVL.

The chain links TRBV7-2 to TRBJ1-2; D may be TRBD1 (5 bases). The CDR3 contains 14 residues. Between the trimmed V and J ends, which lost 1 base and 4 bases, there was a span of 10 bases. Germline assignment: CDR1 SGHTA and CDR2 FQGNSA. CDR3 DNA sequence: TGTGCCAGCAGCTTAGACGGGCAGGGCTATGGCTACACCTTC. Translating gives CASSLDGQGYGYTF.

The J gene is TRBJ2-3, the V gene TRBV12-2; the table assigns TRBD1, which was not confirmed against the DNA. TRBV12-2 is deemed a pseudogene. The CDR3 runs 17 residues. CDR3 amino acids: CASRLVPGGFRGDTQYF. As DNA, the CDR3 is TGTGCAAGTCGCTTAGTGCCAGGGGGGTTCCGAGGGGATACGCAGTATTTT.

V usage is TRBV2 and J usage is TRBJ2-2; TRBD2 aligns across 9 bases. V shed 4 bases, J shed 7 bases, and the junction held 4 bases outside the gene matches. Germline V CDR1 and CDR2: SNHLY, FYNNEI. The length of the CDR3 is 14 residues. This chain's CDR3 is CASSGGGAGGELFF. The CDR3 DNA is TGTGCCAGCAGTGGCGGGGGGGCAGGCGGGGAGCTGTTTTTT.

The chain uses TRBV5-1 and TRBJ2-2; no reliable D call. The germline V gene encodes CDR1 SGHRS and CDR2 YFSETQ. V was shortened by 0 bases and J by 5 bases, with 8 bases between the two germline ends. There are 14 residues in the CDR3. The CDR3 DNA follows: TGCGCCAGCAGCTTGGAGTCCAGGACCGGGGAGCTGTTTTTT. This codes for CASSLESRTGELFF.

This sequence joins TRBV2 and TRBJ2-1, with D maybe TRBD2 (6 bases). The CDR3 runs 12 residues. The V gene's germline CDR1 is SNHLY and CDR2 FYNNEI. V lost 6 bases and J 9 bases, leaving 12 bases between the germline ends. The CDR3 spells CASRGTPPEQFF. CDR3 DNA sequence: TGTGCCAGCAGGGGGACTCCTCCTGAGCAGTTCTTC.

This chain connects TRBV3-1 (or the pseudogene TRBV3-2) to TRBJ1-4, with 10 positions matching TRBD1. J was trimmed by 6 bases and V by 1 base; bases with no gene match: 5. There are 16 residues in the CDR3. Germline-derived CDR1 and CDR2 are LGHDT and YNNKEL (reference sequence). The DNA of the CDR3 is TGTGCCAGCAGCCAAGTCCCCGGGACAGGGGATGAAAAACTGTTTTTT. Residues: CASSQVPGTGDEKLFF.

The J gene is TRBJ2-6, the V gene TRBV30, with D perhaps matching TRBD2 (6 bases). There are 12 residues in the CDR3. CDR1 is GTSNPN, CDR2 SVGIG, per germline (reference sequence). The CDR3 nucleotides read TGTGCGGAGGGGCTCAGGGCCAACGTCCTGACTTTC. Protein sequence: CAEGLRANVLTF.

This chain links TRBV20-1 with TRBJ1-4; no reliable D call. The CDR3 extends over 16 amino acids. Trimming removed 3 bases from V and 4 bases from J, with 18 bases in between. Germline lookup yields CDR1 DFQATT and CDR2 SNEGSKA (reference sequence). Here the CDR3 DNA reads TGCAGTGCTAGTTCGGCCTCAATCGAGGGTAATGAAAAACTGTTTTTT. Its translation is CSASSASIEGNEKLFF.

CDR3 region: CASSPSKTGQAFF. The CDR3 bases are TGTGCCAGCAGCCCCAGCAAGACAGGGCAAGCTTTCTTT. V and J are TRBV6-5 and TRBJ1-1; 7 positions agree with TRBD1. CDR3 size: 13 residues. Germline loops: CDR1 MNHEY, CDR2 SVGAGI. Trimming removed 6 bases from V and 9 bases from J; junction bases left unmatched: 10.

The genes are TRBV2 and TRBJ1-6; 7 bases align to TRBD1. The V segment lost 5 bases and the J segment 11 bases; nucleotides outside the gene matches: 6. The CDR3 sequence is 13 residues long. Germline-derived CDR1 and CDR2 are SNHLY and FYNNEI. CDR3 DNA: TGTGCCAGCAGTTTGACAGGGTACCCACCCCTCCACTTT. Translation: CASSLTGYPPLHF.

This chain connects TRBV7-6 to TRBJ1-1; no firm D call. The ends were cut back, 2 bases at V and 4 bases at J, with 8 bases in the middle. The CDR3 is 13 residues long. Germline V CDR1 and CDR2: SGHVS, FNYEAQ. This CDR3 reads CASSLMWPTEAFF. In DNA form, the CDR3 reads TGTGCCAGCAGCTTAATGTGGCCCACTGAAGCTTTCTTT.

V usage is TRBV12-3 or TRBV12-4 and J usage is TRBJ2-7; the D gene is possibly TRBD1 (5 bases). V was shortened by 6 bases and J by 8 bases, with 14 bases between the two germline ends. The CDR3 runs to 12 residues. Written as DNA, the CDR3 is TGTGCCAGCAGGCCCGAAGGGGCGAAGCAGTACTTC. As protein: CASRPEGAKQYF.